This T cell receptor beta chain emerged from a study of T-cell memory formation after mild COVID-19. The wider study: TCR clusters showed largely donor specificity.

TCRdb reanalysed the 5' RACE reads using MiXCR and keeps one entry per CDR3 protein. The table shows 450,000 to 650,000 distinct CDR3 sequences, with 20% occurring only once. Unmatched junction bases numbered 7, after V lost 1 base and J lost 8 bases. Germline V gene sequence: CDR1 SGHVS, CDR2 FQNEAQ. The CDR3 sequence is 15 residues long. Sequencing input: PBMCs or a T cell subset sorted from them (not recorded which). V usage is TRBV7-8 and J usage is TRBJ2-1, with TRBD2 identical over 8 bases. The origin of this receptor is an adult woman who had mild COVID-19 (a few samples of this study predate the infection). Cell type and time point are not known. The CDR3: CASSLVLAGSHEQFF. DNA for the CDR3: TGTGCCAGCAGCTTAGTTTTAGCGGGATCCCATGAGCAGTTCTTC.